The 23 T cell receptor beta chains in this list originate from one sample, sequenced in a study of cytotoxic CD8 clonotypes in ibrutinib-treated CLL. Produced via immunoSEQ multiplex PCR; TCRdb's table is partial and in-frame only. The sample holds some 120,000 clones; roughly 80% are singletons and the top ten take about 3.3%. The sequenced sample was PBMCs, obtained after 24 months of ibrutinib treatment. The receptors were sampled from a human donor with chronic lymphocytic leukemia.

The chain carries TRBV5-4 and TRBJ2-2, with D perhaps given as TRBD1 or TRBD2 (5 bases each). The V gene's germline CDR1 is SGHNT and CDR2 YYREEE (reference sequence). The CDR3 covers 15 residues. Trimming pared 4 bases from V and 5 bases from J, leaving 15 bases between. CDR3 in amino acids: CASSPGRRNTGELFF. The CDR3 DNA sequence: TGTGCCAGCAGCCCGGGACGCAGAAATACCGGGGAGCTGTTTTTT.

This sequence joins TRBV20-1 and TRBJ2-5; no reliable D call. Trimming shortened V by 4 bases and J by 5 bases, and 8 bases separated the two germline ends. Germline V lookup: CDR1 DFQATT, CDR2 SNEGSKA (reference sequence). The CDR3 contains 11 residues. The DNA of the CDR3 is TGCAGTGCTACCCGCATGGAGACCCAGTACTTC. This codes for CSATRMETQYF.

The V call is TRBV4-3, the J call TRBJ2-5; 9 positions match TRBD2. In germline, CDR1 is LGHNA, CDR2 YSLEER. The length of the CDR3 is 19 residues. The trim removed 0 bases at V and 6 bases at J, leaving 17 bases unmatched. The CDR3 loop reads CASSQEGGAGTSNSKTQYF. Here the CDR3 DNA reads TGCGCCAGCAGCCAAGAGGGGGGGGCCGGGACTAGCAACTCAAAGACCCAGTACTTC.

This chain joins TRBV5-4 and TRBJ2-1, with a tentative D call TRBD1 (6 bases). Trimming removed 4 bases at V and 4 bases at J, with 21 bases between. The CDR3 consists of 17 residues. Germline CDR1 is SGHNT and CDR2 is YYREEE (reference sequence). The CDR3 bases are TGTGCCAGCAGCCCCGAAGGGACATCAGCCTCTTACAATGAGCAGTTCTTC. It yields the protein CASSPEGTSASYNEQFF.

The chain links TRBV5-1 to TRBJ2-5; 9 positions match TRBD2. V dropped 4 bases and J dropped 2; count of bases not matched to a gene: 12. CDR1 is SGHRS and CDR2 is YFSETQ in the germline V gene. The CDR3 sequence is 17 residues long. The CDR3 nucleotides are TGCGCCAGCAGCCCCGTGGGACCTAGCGGGGTACAAGAGACCCAGTACTTC. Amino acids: CASSPVGPSGVQETQYF. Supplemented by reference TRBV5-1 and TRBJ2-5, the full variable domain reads KAGVTQTPRYLIKTRGQQVTLSCSPISGHRSVSWYQQTPGQGLQFLFEYFSETQRNKGNFPGRFSGRQFSNSRSEMNVSTLELGDSALYLCASSPVGPSGVQETQYFGPGTRLLVL.

CDR3 sequence reads: CASSGHTVSTDTQYF. The CDR3 bases are TGTGCCAGCAGCGGTCACACCGTTAGCACAGATACGCAGTATTTT. J is TRBJ2-3 and V is TRBV9; D not resolved. Germline V gene lookup returns CDR1 SGDLS and CDR2 YYNGEE. With 3 bases removed from V and 0 bases from J, the gap between germline ends came to 11 bases. This CDR3 contains 15 residues.

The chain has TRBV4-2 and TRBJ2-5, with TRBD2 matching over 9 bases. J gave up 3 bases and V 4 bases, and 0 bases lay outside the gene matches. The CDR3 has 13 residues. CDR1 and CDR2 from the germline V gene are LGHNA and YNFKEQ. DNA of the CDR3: TGTGCCAGCAGCCCTAGCGGGAAAGAGACCCAGTACTTC. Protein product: CASSPSGKETQYF.

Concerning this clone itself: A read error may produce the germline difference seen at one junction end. The DNA for the CDR3 is TGTGCCAGCAGTTACACCCCCCCGAACAGCGGGGAGCTGTTTTTT. Translating it yields CASSYTPPNSGELFF. The chain has TRBV6-5 and TRBJ2-2; D remains unclear. Germline V gene lookup returns CDR1 MNHEY and CDR2 SVGAGI. This CDR3 is 15 amino acids long.

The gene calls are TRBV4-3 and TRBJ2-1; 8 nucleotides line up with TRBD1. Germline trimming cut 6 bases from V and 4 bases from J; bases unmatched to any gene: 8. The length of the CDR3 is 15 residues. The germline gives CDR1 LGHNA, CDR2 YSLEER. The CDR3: CASSDQGAVYNEQFF. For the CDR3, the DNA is TGCGCCAGCAGTGACCAGGGGGCGGTATACAATGAGCAGTTCTTC.

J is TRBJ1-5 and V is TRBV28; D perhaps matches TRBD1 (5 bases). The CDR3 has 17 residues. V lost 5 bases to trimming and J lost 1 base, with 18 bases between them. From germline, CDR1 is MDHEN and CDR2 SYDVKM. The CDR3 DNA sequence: TGTGCCAGCAGTACGGCCGTCTGGGGGAGAAGCAATCAGCCCCAGCATTTT. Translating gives CASSTAVWGRSNQPQHF.

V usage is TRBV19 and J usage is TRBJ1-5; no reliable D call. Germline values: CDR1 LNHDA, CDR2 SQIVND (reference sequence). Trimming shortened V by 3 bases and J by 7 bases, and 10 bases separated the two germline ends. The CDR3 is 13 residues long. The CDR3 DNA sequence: TGTGCCAGTAGTATTGGCAGAACCCAGCCCCAGCATTTT. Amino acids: CASSIGRTQPQHF.

The CDR3 region has the DNA TGTGCCAGCTCCACGGAAACAGGGCAATACGAGCAGTACTTC. Translated: CASSTETGQYEQYF. The V call is TRBV18, the J call TRBJ2-7; TRBD1 is a possible D gene (6 bases). Germline values: CDR1 KGHSH, CDR2 LQKENI. There are 14 residues in the CDR3. V shed 6 bases and J shed 4 bases, with 16 bases lying between them.

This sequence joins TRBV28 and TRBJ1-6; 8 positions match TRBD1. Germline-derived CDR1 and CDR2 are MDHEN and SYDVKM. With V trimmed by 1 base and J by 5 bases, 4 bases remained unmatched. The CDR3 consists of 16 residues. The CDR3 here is CASSLYGQGNNSPLHF. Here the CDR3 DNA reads TGTGCCAGCAGTTTATACGGACAGGGAAATAATTCACCCCTCCACTTT.

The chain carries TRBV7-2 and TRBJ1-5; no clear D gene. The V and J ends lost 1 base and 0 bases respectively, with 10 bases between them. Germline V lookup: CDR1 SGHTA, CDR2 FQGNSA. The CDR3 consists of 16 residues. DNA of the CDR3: TGTGCCAGCAGCTTAGTGGCAGCACATAGCAATCAGCCCCAGCATTTT. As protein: CASSLVAAHSNQPQHF. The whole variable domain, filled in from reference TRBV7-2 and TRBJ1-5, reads GAGVSQSPSNKVTEKGKDVELRCDPISGHTALYWYRQSLGQGLEFLIYFQGNSAPDKSGLPSDRFSAERTGGSVSTLTIQRTQQEDSAVYLCASSLVAAHSNQPQHFGDGTRLSIL.

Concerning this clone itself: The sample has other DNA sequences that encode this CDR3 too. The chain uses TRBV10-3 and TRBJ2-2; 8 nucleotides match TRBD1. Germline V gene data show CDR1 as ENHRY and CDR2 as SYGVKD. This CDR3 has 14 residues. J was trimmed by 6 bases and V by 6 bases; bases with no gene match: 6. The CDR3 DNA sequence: TGTGCCATCAGGGAGACAGGGGACGCCGGGGAGCTGTTTTTT. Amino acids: CAIRETGDAGELFF.

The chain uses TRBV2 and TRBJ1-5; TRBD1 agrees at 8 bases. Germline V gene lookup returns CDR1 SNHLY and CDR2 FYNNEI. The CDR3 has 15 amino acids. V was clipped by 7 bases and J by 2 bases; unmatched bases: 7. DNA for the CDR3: TGTGCCAGCAACCTCCAGGGGGCCGGCAATCAGCCCCAGCATTTT. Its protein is CASNLQGAGNQPQHF.

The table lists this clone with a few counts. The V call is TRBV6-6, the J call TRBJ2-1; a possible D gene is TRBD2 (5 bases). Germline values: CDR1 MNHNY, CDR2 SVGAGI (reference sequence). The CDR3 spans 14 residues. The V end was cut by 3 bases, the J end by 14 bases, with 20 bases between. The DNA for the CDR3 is TGTGCCAGCAGTTATACCTCGAACCCGGGGATGGAGTTCTTC. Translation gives CASSYTSNPGMEFF.

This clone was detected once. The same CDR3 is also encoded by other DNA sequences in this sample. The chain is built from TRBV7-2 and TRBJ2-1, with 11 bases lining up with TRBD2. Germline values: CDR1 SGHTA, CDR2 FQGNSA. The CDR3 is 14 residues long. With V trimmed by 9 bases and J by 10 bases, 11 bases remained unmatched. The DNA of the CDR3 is TGTGCCAGTAGCACCACACTAGCGGGGGAAGAGCAGTTCTTC. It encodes CASSTTLAGEEQFF.

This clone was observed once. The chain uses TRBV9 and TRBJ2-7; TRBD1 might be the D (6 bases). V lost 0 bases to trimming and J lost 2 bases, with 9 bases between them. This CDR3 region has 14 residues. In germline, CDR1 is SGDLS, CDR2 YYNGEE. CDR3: CASSVDRDTYEQYF. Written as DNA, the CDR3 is TGTGCCAGCAGCGTAGACAGGGACACCTACGAGCAGTACTTC. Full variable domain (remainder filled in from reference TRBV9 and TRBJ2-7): DSGVTQTPKHLITATGQRVTLRCSPRSGDLSVYWYQQSLDQGLQFLIQYYNGEERAKGNILERFSAQQFPDLHSELNLSSLELGDSALYFCASSVDRDTYEQYFGPGTRLTVT.

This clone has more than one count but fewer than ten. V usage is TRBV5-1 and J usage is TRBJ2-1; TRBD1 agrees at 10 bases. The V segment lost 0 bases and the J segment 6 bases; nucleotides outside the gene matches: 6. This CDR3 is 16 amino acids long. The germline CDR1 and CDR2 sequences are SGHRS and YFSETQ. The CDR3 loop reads CASSLAARDRGNEQFF. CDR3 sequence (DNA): TGCGCCAGCAGCTTGGCGGCTCGGGACAGGGGCAATGAGCAGTTCTTC.

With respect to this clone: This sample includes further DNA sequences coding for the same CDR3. The chain's CDR3 is CASSLEAGQGYGYTF. CDR3 in DNA: TGTGCCAGCAGCTTGGAGGCGGGACAGGGCTATGGCTACACCTTC. This chain links TRBV5-4 with TRBJ1-2, with 9 nucleotides matching TRBD1. The germline V gene has CDR1 SGHNT and CDR2 YYREEE (reference sequence). The CDR3 length is 15 residues. Unmatched junction bases numbered 4, after V lost 0 bases and J lost 4 bases.

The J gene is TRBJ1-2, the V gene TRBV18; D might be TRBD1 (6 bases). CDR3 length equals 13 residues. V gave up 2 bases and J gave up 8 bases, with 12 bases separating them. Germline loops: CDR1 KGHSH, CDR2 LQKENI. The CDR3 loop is CASSPINREGYTF. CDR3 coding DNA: TGTGCCAGCTCACCAATTAACAGGGAAGGCTACACCTTC.

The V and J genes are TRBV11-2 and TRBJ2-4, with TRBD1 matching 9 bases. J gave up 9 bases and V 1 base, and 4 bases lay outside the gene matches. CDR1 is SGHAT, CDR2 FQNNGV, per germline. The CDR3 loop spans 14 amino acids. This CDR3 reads CASSLGTGVGIQYF. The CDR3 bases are TGTGCCAGCAGCTTAGGGACAGGGGTCGGCATTCAGTACTTC.